This T cell receptor (beta chain) appears in the sequencing data of a study of blood T cell repertoires in COVID-19. The wider study: Acute and convalescent COVID-19 samples came from the United States, Italy and Spain.

V lost 8 bases, J lost 1 base, and 3 bases stayed unmatched. CDR1 is MNHEY, CDR2 SVGAGI, per germline. The CDR3 spans 14 residues. Measured with immunoSEQ multiplex PCR; TCRdb has only the in-frame clones, and not every one. This sample carries 150,000 to 200,000 clones, 80% of them seen once, and the ten largest clones take 13% to 15%. Within the 2 weeks before study entry, each person in the exposed group met a COVID-19 case. The sequenced material came from PBMCs or T cells enriched from blood (not recorded which). The receptor was derived from a man aged 60-69 years who had been exposed to COVID-19. The chain links TRBV6-5 to TRBJ2-2; 8 bases are shared with TRBD2. Written as DNA, the CDR3 is TGTGCCAGCCGGGGACTAGGGAACACCGGGGAGCTGTTTTTT. It is translated as CASRGLGNTGELFF.